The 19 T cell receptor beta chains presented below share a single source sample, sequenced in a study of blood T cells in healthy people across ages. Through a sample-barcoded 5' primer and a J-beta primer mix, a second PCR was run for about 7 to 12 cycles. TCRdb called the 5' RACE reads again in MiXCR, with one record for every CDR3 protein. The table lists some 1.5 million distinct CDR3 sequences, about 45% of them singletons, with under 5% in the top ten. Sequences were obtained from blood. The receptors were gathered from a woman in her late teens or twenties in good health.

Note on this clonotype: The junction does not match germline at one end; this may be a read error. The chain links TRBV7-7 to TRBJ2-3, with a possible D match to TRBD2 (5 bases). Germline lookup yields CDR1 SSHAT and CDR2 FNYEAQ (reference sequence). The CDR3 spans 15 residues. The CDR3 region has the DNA TGTGCTAGCAGCTTAGCCCACGGGGGCACAGATACGCAGTATTTT. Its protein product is CASSLAHGGTDTQYF.

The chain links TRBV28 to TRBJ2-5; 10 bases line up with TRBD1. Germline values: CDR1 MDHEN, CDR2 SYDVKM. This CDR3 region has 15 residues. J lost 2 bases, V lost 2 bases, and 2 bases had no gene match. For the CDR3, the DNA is TGTGCCAGCAGTTTAAGACAGGGGGCACAAGAGACCCAGTACTTC. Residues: CASSLRQGAQETQYF.

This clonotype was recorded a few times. CDR3 amino acids: CASSLAWLGSPLHF. The CDR3 DNA reads as TGCGCCAGCAGCTTGGCATGGTTAGGATCACCCCTCCACTTT. The V and J genes are TRBV5-1 and TRBJ1-6; no firm D call. Germline CDR1 is SGHRS and CDR2 is YFSETQ. The CDR3 runs to 14 residues. Trimming took 0 bases from V and 10 from J, leaving 11 bases between them.

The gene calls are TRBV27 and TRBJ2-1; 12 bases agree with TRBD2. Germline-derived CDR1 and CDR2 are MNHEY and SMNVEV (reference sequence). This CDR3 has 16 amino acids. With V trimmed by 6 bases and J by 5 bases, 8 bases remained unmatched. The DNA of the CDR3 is TGTGCCAGCAGCCCATGGACTAGCGGGAAAAACAATGAGCAGTTCTTC. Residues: CASSPWTSGKNNEQFF.

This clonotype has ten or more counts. The CDR3 sequence is CASSRQGPNYGYTF. Here the CDR3 DNA reads TGTGCCAGCAGCAGACAGGGCCCTAACTATGGCTACACCTTC. This rearrangement joins TRBV27 to TRBJ1-2; 7 bases match TRBD1. The CDR3 extends over 14 amino acids. After removal of 6 bases from V and 0 bases from J, the junction contained 4 bases not matched to a gene. Germline CDR1 reads MNHEY; CDR2 reads SMNVEV (reference sequence).

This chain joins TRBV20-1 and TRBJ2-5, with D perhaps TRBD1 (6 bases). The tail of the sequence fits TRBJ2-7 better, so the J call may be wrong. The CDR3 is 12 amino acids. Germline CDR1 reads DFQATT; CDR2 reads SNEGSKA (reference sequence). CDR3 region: CSARETGYEQYF. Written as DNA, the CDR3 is TGCAGTGCTAGGGAGACAGGATACGAGCAGTACTTC.

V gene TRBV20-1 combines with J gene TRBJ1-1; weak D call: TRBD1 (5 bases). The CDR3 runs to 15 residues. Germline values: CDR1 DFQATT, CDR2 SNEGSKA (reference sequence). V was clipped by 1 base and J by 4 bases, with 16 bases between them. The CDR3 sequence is CSARGLAGRSTEAFF. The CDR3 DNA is TGCAGTGCTAGAGGACTGGCAGGGAGGAGCACTGAAGCTTTCTTT.

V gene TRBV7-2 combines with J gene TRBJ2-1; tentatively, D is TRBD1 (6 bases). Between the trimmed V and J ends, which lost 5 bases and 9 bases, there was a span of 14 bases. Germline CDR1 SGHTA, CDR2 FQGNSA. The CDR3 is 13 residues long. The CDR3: CASSAYRDIEQFF. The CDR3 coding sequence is TGTGCCAGCAGCGCCTACAGGGATATTGAGCAGTTCTTC.

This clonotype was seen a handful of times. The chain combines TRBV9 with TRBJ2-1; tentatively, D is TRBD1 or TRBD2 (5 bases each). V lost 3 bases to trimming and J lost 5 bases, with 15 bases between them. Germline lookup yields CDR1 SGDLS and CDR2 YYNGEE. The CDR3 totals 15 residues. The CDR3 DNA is TGTGCCAGCAGCGCGCTCCGGGACCACAACAATGAGCAGTTCTTC. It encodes CASSALRDHNNEQFF. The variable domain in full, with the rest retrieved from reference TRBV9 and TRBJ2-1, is DSGVTQTPKHLITATGQRVTLRCSPRSGDLSVYWYQQSLDQGLQFLIQYYNGEERAKGNILERFSAQQFPDLHSELNLSSLELGDSALYFCASSALRDHNNEQFFGPGTRLTVL.

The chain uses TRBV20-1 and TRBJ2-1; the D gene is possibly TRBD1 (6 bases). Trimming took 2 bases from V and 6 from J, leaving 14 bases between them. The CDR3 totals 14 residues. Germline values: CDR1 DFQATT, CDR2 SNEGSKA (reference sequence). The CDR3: CSARSGHGGNEQFF. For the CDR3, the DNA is TGCAGTGCTAGATCGGGACATGGGGGCAATGAGCAGTTCTTC.

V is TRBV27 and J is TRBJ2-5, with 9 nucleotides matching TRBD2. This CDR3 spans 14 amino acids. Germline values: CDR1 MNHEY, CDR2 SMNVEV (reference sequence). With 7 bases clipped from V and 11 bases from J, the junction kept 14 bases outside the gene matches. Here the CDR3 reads CASNPGTSLNEQYF. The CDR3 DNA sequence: TGTGCCAGCAACCCCGGGACTAGCCTTAATGAGCAGTACTTC.

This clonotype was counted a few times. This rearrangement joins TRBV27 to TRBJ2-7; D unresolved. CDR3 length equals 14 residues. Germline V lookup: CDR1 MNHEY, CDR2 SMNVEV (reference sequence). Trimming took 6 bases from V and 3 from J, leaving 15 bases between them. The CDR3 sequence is CASSDGLGRYEQYF. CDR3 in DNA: TGTGCCAGCAGCGACGGCCTCGGACGCTACGAGCAGTACTTC.

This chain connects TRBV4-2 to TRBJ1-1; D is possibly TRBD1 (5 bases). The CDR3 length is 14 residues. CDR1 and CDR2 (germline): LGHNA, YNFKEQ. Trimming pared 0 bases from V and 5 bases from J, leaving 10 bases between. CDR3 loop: CASSQEEGRTEAFF. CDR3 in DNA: TGTGCCAGCAGCCAAGAGGAGGGGAGGACTGAAGCTTTCTTT.

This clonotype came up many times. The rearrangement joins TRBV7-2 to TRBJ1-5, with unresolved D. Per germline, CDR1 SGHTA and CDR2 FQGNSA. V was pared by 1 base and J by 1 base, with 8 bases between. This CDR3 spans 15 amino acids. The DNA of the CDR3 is TGTGCCAGCAGCTTAGTGGGCGGGAGCAATCAGCCCCAGCATTTT. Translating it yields CASSLVGGSNQPQHF.

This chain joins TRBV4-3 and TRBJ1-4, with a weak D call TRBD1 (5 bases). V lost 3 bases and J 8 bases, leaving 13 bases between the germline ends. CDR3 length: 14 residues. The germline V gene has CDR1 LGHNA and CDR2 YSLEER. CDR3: CASSHSGSGEKLFF. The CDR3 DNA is TGCGCCAGCAGCCATTCAGGGTCGGGAGAAAAACTGTTTTTT.

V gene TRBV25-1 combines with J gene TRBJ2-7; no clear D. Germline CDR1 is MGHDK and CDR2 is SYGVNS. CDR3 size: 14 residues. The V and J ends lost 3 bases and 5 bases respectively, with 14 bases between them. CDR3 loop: CASSDPQWPNEQYF. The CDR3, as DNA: TGTGCCAGCAGTGATCCCCAGTGGCCCAACGAGCAGTACTTC.

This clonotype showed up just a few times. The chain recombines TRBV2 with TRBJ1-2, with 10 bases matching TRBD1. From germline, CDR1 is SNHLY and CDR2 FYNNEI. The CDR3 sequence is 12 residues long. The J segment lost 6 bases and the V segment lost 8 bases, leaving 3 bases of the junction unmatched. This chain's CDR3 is CASRDRGHGYTF. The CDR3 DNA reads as TGTGCCAGCCGCGACAGGGGGCATGGCTACACCTTC.

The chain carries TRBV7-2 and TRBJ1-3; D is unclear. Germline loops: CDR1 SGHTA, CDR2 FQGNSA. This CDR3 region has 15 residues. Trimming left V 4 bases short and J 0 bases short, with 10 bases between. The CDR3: CASSSERISGNTIYF. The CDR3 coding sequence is TGTGCCAGCAGCTCCGAAAGGATCTCTGGAAACACCATATATTTT.

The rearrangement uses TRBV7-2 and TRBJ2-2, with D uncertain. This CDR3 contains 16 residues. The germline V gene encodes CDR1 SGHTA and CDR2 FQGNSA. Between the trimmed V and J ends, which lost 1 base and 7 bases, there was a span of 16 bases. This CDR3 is CASSLGPGPRNGELFF. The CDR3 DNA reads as TGTGCCAGCAGCTTAGGCCCCGGGCCGCGGAACGGGGAGCTGTTTTTT.